The 31 T cell receptor beta chains reported below all come from one sample, sequenced in a study of read filtering for tumor transcriptome and immune sequencing. From about 400 ng of RNA, a library with molecular barcoded alpha/delta and beta/gamma adaptors was made. MiXCR was run by TCRdb on the reads, yielding one entry per CDR3 protein. The table shows around 41,000 distinct CDR3 sequences, with around 11% occurring only once. The sample was a population of CD138-negative cells sorted from bone marrow. The receptors were sampled from a donor over 35 with multiple myeloma.

Turning to this clonotype: A far larger clone is off by one base, so a read error is likely. No conserved phenylalanine or tryptophan is present at the end of the CDR3, so a read error is the likely explanation. The V and J genes are TRBV11-3 and TRBJ2-1; tentative D call: TRBD1 (7 bases). The CDR3 is made up of 17 amino acids. CDR1 and CDR2 (germline): SGHNT, YENEEA. Trimming shortened V by 3 bases and J by 8 bases, and 23 bases separated the two germline ends. In DNA, the CDR3 is TGTGCCAGCAGCTTGACGGGTCAGGGGGGTTTTTTCTATGAGCAGTTCTCC. It encodes CASSLTGQGGFFYEQFS.

This clonotype has ten or more counts. This rearrangement joins TRBV20-1 to TRBJ1-5, with D perhaps matching TRBD1 (5 bases). Trimming took 2 bases from V and 5 from J, leaving 16 bases between them. The germline CDR1 and CDR2 sequences are DFQATT and SNEGSKA (reference sequence). There are 15 residues in the CDR3. CDR3 protein: CSARKGASSDQPQHF. The CDR3 nucleotides read TGCAGTGCTAGAAAAGGGGCCTCATCGGATCAGCCCCAGCATTTT.

This clonotype was picked up many times. V is TRBV4-1 and J is TRBJ1-5; tentatively, D is TRBD1 (6 bases). The V end was cut by 1 base, the J end by 1 base, with 11 bases between. This CDR3 comprises 16 residues. CDR1 and CDR2 from the germline V gene are MGHRA and YSYEKL. CDR3 nucleotides: TGCGCCAGCAGCCAAGCCACAGGGATCAGCAATCAGCCCCAGCATTTT. This encodes CASSQATGISNQPQHF.

This clonotype showed up many times. This chain uses TRBV28 with TRBJ2-3, with D possibly being TRBD2 (6 bases). From germline, CDR1 is MDHEN and CDR2 SYDVKM. This CDR3 spans 15 amino acids. V gave up 6 bases and J gave up 5 bases, with 18 bases separating them. The CDR3 DNA reads as TGTGCCAGCAGGGGGGGTGGAGGAAATAAAGATACGCAGTATTTT. Residues: CASRGGGGNKDTQYF.

Comments on this clonotype: One base separates it from a far larger clone, so it is likely a read error. The chain joins TRBV5-6 to TRBJ2-6, with D perhaps matching TRBD1 (6 bases). Germline V CDR1 and CDR2: SGHDT, YYEEEE. This CDR3 has 13 residues. As DNA, the CDR3 is TGTGCCAGCAGCCACAGGGAAACCAAGGTCCTGACTTTC. This encodes CASSHRETKVLTF. The whole variable domain, filled in from reference TRBV5-6 and TRBJ2-6, reads DAGVTQSPTHLIKTRGQQVTLRCSPKSGHDTVSWYQQALGQGPQFIFQYYEEEERQRGNFPDRFSGHQFPNYSSELNVNALLLGDSALYLCASSHRETKVLTFGAGSRLTVL.

Notes on this clonotype: This may be a read error: a much more frequent sequence differs by one nucleotide. V is TRBV28 and J is TRBJ2-2; TRBD2 aligns across 8 bases. Germline CDR1 and CDR2: MDHEN and SYDVKM. The length of the CDR3 is 15 residues. The CDR3 loop reads CASSSGGAGTGELSF. The CDR3 coding sequence is TGTGCCAGCTCGTCCGGGGGGGCAGGGACCGGGGAGCTGTCTTTT. The whole variable domain, filled in from reference TRBV28 and TRBJ2-2, reads DVKVTQSSRYLVKRTGEKVFLECVQDMDHENMFWYRQDPGLGLRLIYFSYDVKMKEKGDIPEGYSVSREKKERFSLILESASTNQTSMYLCASSSGGAGTGELSFGEGSRLTVL.

This clonotype was detected ten times or more. The J gene is TRBJ1-2, the V gene TRBV29-1; 7 bases align to TRBD1. Germline V gene data show CDR1 as SQVTM and CDR2 as ANQGSEA. This CDR3 is built from 13 residues. Unmatched junction bases numbered 7, after V lost 7 bases and J lost 2 bases. This CDR3 is CSAPRQGNYGYTF. Written as DNA, the CDR3 is TGCAGCGCCCCCCGACAGGGAAACTATGGCTACACCTTC.

This clonotype was detected ten times or more. V gene TRBV29-1 combines with J gene TRBJ2-5; no clear D gene. V was cut by 5 bases and J by 2 bases, with 6 bases left in between. The CDR3 covers 11 residues. Germline V gives CDR1 SQVTM, CDR2 ANQGSEA. CDR3 DNA sequence: TGCAGCGTTCAAGTACAAGAGACCCAGTACTTC. Its protein product is CSVQVQETQYF.

The chain couples TRBV29-1 to TRBJ1-1; a weak D match, TRBD1 (6 bases). V shed 6 bases and J shed 8 bases, with 10 bases lying between them. Germline V gene sequence: CDR1 SQVTM, CDR2 ANQGSEA. There are 10 residues in the CDR3. The CDR3 spells CSVEGTEAFF. CDR3 DNA: TGCAGCGTCGAGGGGACAGAAGCTTTCTTT. Looking up the rest from reference TRBV29-1 and TRBJ1-1 gives the full variable domain: SAVISQKPSRDICQRGTSLTIQCQVDSQVTMMFWYRQQPGQSLTLIATANQGSEATYESGFVIDKFPISRPNLTFSTLTVSNMSPEDSSIYLCSVEGTEAFFGQGTRLTVV.

In regard to this clonotype: A much bigger clone sits one base away, suggesting this may be a read error. The gene calls are TRBV7-2 and TRBJ2-1; TRBD2 aligns across 9 bases. Germline V CDR1 and CDR2: SGHTA, FQGNSA. This CDR3 contains 17 residues. For the CDR3, the DNA is TGTGCCAGCAGCCCTCTCCTTAGCGGGGGAGCATCCAATGGGCAGTTCTTC. Amino acids: CASSPLLSGGASNGQFF.

This clonotype has just a few counts. This could be a read error, since a much larger clone is one nucleotide away. The gene calls are TRBV29-1 and TRBJ1-2; possibly TRBD1 for D (6 bases). From germline, CDR1 is SQVTM and CDR2 ANQGSEA. The CDR3 runs to 13 residues. CDR3 nucleotides: TGCAGCGTTGAGAGGCAGGGGAGTGGCATTGAAGCCTTC. Residues: CSVERQGSGIEAF. The whole variable domain, filled in from reference TRBV29-1 and TRBJ1-2, reads SAVISQKPSRDICQRGTSLTIQCQVDSQVTMMFWYRQQPGQSLTLIATANQGSEATYESGFVIDKFPISRPNLTFSTLTVSNMSPEDSSIYLCSVERQGSGIEAFGSGTRLTVV.

This clonotype was observed many times. The V gene is TRBV6-5, the J gene TRBJ2-5; TRBD2 matches 7 bases. The CDR3 sequence is 19 residues long. Germline CDR1 reads MNHEY; CDR2 reads SVGAGI. J lost 2 bases, V lost 5 bases, and 20 bases had no gene match. CDR3: CASSNRPRVPSGSQETQYF. Written as DNA, the CDR3 is TGTGCCAGCAGTAACCGTCCGCGGGTGCCTAGCGGATCACAAGAGACCCAGTACTTC.

About this clonotype itself: The junction departs from germline at one end; a sequencing error may be responsible. The genes are TRBV2 and TRBJ2-1, with D unclear. Germline lookup yields CDR1 SNHLY and CDR2 FYNNEI. The CDR3 loop spans 15 amino acids. CDR3 protein: CASSDLAMSRNEQLF. CDR3 bases: TGTGCCAGCAGTGACCTGGCGATGAGTAGGAATGAGCAGCTCTTC. The variable domain in full, with the rest retrieved from reference TRBV2 and TRBJ2-1, is EPEVTQTPSHQVTQMGQEVILRCVPISNHLYFYWYRQILGQKVEFLVSFYNNEISEKSEIFDDQFSVERPDGSNFTLKIRSTKLEDSAMYFCASSDLAMSRNEQLFGPGTRLTVL.

Ten or more counts support this clonotype. The CDR3 bases are TGTGCCAGCACCCTAGCGGGGCGACCTAGCACAGATACGCAGTATTTT. Translation gives CASTLAGRPSTDTQYF. The chain combines TRBV7-2 with TRBJ2-3; 9 bases agree with TRBD2. Germline CDR1 and CDR2: SGHTA and FQGNSA. CDR3 length equals 16 residues. The V gene end was trimmed by 7 bases and the J gene end by 0 bases; junction bases not matched to a gene: 8.

Comment on this clonotype: Compared with germline, one end of the junction differs, possibly owing to a read error. V and J are TRBV7-8 and TRBJ2-5; TRBD1 agrees at 12 bases. The CDR3 sequence is 17 residues long. In germline, CDR1 is SGHVS, CDR2 FQNEAQ. The CDR3 nucleotides read TGTGCCAGCAGACGCCGTCCGGGACAGGGGGCGCGGGAGACCCAGAACTTC. Its protein product is CASRRRPGQGARETQNF.

In its sample, this clonotype was seen many times. This sequence joins TRBV29-1 and TRBJ1-2; D possibly corresponds to TRBD1 (5 bases). Per the germline V gene, CDR1 is SQVTM and CDR2 is ANQGSEA. Trimming stripped 4 bases from V and 7 bases from J, with 13 bases between. The CDR3 has 12 amino acids. In DNA form, the CDR3 reads TGCAGCGTTGGGGTGCAGGGAGCTGGCTACACCTTC. Translating gives CSVGVQGAGYTF.

There are many counts of this clonotype. CDR3 sequence: CASRSTGDYGYTF. The CDR3 DNA follows: TGCGCCAGCAGATCGACAGGGGACTATGGCTACACCTTC. The gene calls are TRBV10-2 and TRBJ1-2; the match to TRBD1 covers 8 bases. Germline lookup yields CDR1 WSHSY and CDR2 SAAADI. This CDR3 spans 13 amino acids. After removal of 6 bases from V and 3 bases from J, the junction contained 3 bases not matched to a gene.

This clonotype was counted ten times or more. The chain couples TRBV29-1 to TRBJ2-5; 7 positions match TRBD2. After removal of 6 bases from V and 2 bases from J, the junction contained 6 bases not matched to a gene. The CDR3 runs 13 residues. Germline V gene data show CDR1 as SQVTM and CDR2 as ANQGSEA. CDR3 nucleotides: TGCAGCGTCGCTGGGGGGGGGCAAGAGACCCAGTACTTC. The encoded protein is CSVAGGGQETQYF.

Concerning this clonotype itself: A junction end diverges from the germline sequence, so it may reflect a read error. The V gene is TRBV28, the J gene TRBJ1-5; unclear D gene. This CDR3 region has 13 residues. Germline V lookup: CDR1 MDHEN, CDR2 SYDVKM. The CDR3 here is CASRTGGKQPQHF. The CDR3 nucleotides are TGTGCCAGCAGGACGGGTGGCAAACAGCCCCAGCATTTT.

This clonotype was seen a few times. A read error may produce the germline difference seen at one junction end. The CDR3 DNA follows: TGCGCCAGCAGCCGACAGGGGGTCGTACTTACCTACAATGGGCAGTTCTTC. This sequence encodes CASSRQGVVLTYNGQFF. The gene calls are TRBV4-1 and TRBJ2-1, with 9 bases aligning to TRBD1. Germline CDR1 is MGHRA and CDR2 is YSYEKL. This CDR3 has 17 amino acids.

This clonotype was recorded at least ten times. The chain couples TRBV27 to TRBJ2-3; TRBD2 might be the D (5 bases). Germline V gene lookup returns CDR1 MNHEY and CDR2 SMNVEV (reference sequence). This CDR3 contains 14 residues. The V and J ends lost 1 base and 0 bases respectively, with 5 bases between them. The CDR3 sequence: CASSLWTSTDTQYF. CDR3 coding DNA: TGTGCCAGCAGTTTATGGACTAGCACAGATACGCAGTATTTT.

In this sample, this clonotype turned up many times. V usage is TRBV7-9 and J usage is TRBJ2-7; 9 bases align to TRBD1. CDR3 length equals 14 residues. Germline V CDR1 and CDR2: SEHNR, FQNEAQ (reference sequence). V shed 5 bases and J 4 bases; nucleotides not matched to a gene: 6. The CDR3 DNA reads as TGTGCCAGCAGCCGCGGGACAGGGTTATACGAGCAGTACTTC. Translation gives CASSRGTGLYEQYF.

This clonotype was recorded many times. The V gene is TRBV6-5, the J gene TRBJ1-1; the D is unclear. The germline V gene has CDR1 MNHEY and CDR2 SVGAGI. This CDR3 spans 16 amino acids. Trimming shortened V by 3 bases and J by 2 bases, and 16 bases separated the two germline ends. The CDR3 protein is CASSYSYVGGNTEAFF. The CDR3 bases are TGTGCCAGCAGTTATTCTTATGTAGGTGGAAACACTGAAGCTTTCTTT.

This clonotype was observed a handful of times. The chain has TRBV24-1 and TRBJ2-5; TRBD2 might be the D (7 bases). V was cut by 4 bases and J by 1 base, with 15 bases left in between. Per germline, CDR1 KGHDR and CDR2 SFDVKD. There are 16 residues in the CDR3. CDR3 region: CATSDTLGGLQETQYF. The CDR3, as DNA: TGTGCCACCAGTGACACCCTCGGGGGGCTCCAAGAGACCCAGTACTTC.

This clonotype was seen ten or more times. This chain uses TRBV5-1 with TRBJ2-3, with D possibly matching TRBD2 (5 bases). This CDR3 has 13 residues. V lost 7 bases to trimming and J lost 3 bases, with 12 bases between them. Germline V lookup: CDR1 SGHRS, CDR2 YFSETQ. The CDR3 loop reads CASQSGETDTQYF. CDR3 DNA sequence: TGCGCCAGCCAATCCGGGGAAACAGATACGCAGTATTTT.

The sample holds many counts of this clonotype. J is TRBJ2-1 and V is TRBV20-1, with 8 nucleotides matching TRBD2. Losses at the gene ends were 6 bases for V and 3 bases for J; bases not matched to a gene: 7. CDR3 size: 14 residues. Germline V gives CDR1 DFQATT, CDR2 SNEGSKA (reference sequence). The CDR3: CSAPSGGHYNEQFF. The CDR3 coding sequence is TGCAGTGCACCCAGCGGGGGACACTACAATGAGCAGTTCTTC.

This clonotype was picked up many times. V usage is TRBV28 and J usage is TRBJ2-7, with 9 bases that match TRBD1. This CDR3 is 14 amino acids long. Germline V gene sequence: CDR1 MDHEN, CDR2 SYDVKM. Losses at the gene ends were 3 bases for V and 4 bases for J; bases not matched to a gene: 4. CDR3 amino acids: CASSFRDREYEQYF. CDR3 nucleotides: TGTGCCAGCAGTTTCCGGGACAGGGAATACGAGCAGTACTTC. Based on the CDR3 plus reference TRBV28 and TRBJ2-7, the full variable domain is DVKVTQSSRYLVKRTGEKVFLECVQDMDHENMFWYRQDPGLGLRLIYFSYDVKMKEKGDIPEGYSVSREKKERFSLILESASTNQTSMYLCASSFRDREYEQYFGPGTRLTVT.

This clonotype was seen only a few times. This chain joins TRBV19 and TRBJ2-1; TRBD2 might be the D (5 bases). Germline V lookup: CDR1 LNHDA, CDR2 SQIVND (reference sequence). This CDR3 is built from 17 residues. With 4 bases removed from V and 5 bases from J, the gap between germline ends came to 21 bases. CDR3 DNA: TGTGCCAGTAGTACAGACTCATCGGGATACAACAACAATGAGCAGTTCTTC. Protein product: CASSTDSSGYNNNEQFF.

This clonotype was detected ten times or more. This chain connects TRBV29-1 to TRBJ2-5; D possibly corresponds to TRBD2 (6 bases). The V and J ends lost 3 bases and 2 bases respectively, with 10 bases between them. Germline V gene data show CDR1 as SQVTM and CDR2 as ANQGSEA. The CDR3 length is 13 residues. CDR3 sequence reads: CSVEGGLQETQYF. In DNA, the CDR3 is TGCAGCGTTGAGGGGGGACTTCAAGAGACCCAGTACTTC.

This clonotype was observed many times. One end of the junction varies from germline; a read error may be responsible. The chain joins TRBV2 to TRBJ2-1; D might be TRBD1 or TRBD2, each matching 6 bases. The CDR3 sequence is 13 residues long. Germline V gene sequence: CDR1 SNHLY, CDR2 FYNNEI. The CDR3 coding sequence is TGTGCCAGCAGTGAAGTTACGGGGGCCGAGCAGCTCTTC. Translated: CASSEVTGAEQLF.

The V call is TRBV19, the J call TRBJ1-4, with D unresolved. V was trimmed by 3 bases and J by 12 bases, leaving 26 bases between them. The CDR3 consists of 17 residues. Germline V CDR1 and CDR2: LNHDA, SQIVND (reference sequence). The CDR3 DNA sequence: TGTGCCAGTAGTATGAAGGCCGACACCCGAGGAGAAGAACAACTGTTTTTT. Translated: CASSMKADTRGEEQLFF.